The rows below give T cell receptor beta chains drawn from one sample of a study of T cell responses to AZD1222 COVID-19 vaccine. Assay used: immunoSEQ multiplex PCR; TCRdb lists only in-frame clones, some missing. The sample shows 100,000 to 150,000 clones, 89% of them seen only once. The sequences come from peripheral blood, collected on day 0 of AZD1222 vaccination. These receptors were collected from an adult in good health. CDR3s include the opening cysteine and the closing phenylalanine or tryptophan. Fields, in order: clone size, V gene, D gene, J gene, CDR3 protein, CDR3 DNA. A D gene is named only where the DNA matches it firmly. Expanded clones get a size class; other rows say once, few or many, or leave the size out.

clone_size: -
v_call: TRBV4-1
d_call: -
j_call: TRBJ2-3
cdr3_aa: CASSQPDILTQYF
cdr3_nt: TGCGCCAGCAGCCAACCCGATATTCTGACGCAGTATTTT

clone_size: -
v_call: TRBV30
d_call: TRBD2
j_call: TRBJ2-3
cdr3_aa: CAWTTGLAGPTDTQYF
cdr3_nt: TGTGCCTGGACGACGGGACTAGCGGGACCCACAGATACGCAGTATTTT

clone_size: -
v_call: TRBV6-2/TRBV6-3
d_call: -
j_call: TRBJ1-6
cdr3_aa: CASSDGQNHNSPLHF
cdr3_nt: TGTGCCAGCAGTGACGGACAGAATCACAATTCACCCCTCCACTTT

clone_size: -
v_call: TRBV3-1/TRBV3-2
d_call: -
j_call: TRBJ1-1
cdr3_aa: CASSQDPANTEAFF
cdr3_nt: TGTGCCAGCAGCCAAGATCCGGCGAACACTGAAGCTTTCTTT

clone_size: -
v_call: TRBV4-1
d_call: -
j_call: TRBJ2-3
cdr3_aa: CASSQRGDFRPDTQYF
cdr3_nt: TGCGCCAGCAGCCAGAGGGGGGACTTCCGCCCAGATACGCAGTATTTT

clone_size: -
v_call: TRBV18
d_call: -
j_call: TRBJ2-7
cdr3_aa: CASSPEEGGQFNEQYF
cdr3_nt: TGTGCCAGCTCACCTGAGGAGGGAGGACAGTTCAACGAGCAGTACTTC

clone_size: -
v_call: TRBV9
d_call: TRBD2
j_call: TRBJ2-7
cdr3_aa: CASSIAGSSYEQYF
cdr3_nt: TGTGCCAGCAGCATAGCGGGATCCTCCTACGAGCAGTACTTC

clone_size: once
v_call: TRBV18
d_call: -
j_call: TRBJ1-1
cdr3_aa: CASSLQGRVNTEAFF
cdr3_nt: TGTGCCAGCTCACTACAGGGACGCGTGAACACTGAAGCTTTCTTT

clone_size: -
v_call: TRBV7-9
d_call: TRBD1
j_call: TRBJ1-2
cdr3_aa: CASSRYRTGGLNYGYTF
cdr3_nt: TGTGCCAGCAGCCGTTATAGGACAGGGGGCTTGAACTATGGCTACACCTTC

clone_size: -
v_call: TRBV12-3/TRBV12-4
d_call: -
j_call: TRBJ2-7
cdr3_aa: CASSPTGYEQYF
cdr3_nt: TGTGCCAGCAGCCCAACAGGCTACGAGCAGTACTTC

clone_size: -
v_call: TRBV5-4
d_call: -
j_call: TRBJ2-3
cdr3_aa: CASSLFSTDTQYF
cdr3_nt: TGTGCCAGCAGCTTGTTTAGCACAGATACGCAGTATTTT

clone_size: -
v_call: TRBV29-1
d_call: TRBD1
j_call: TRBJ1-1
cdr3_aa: CSVAGQGIGVNTEAFF
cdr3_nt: TGCAGCGTCGCCGGACAGGGCATAGGGGTGAACACTGAAGCTTTCTTT

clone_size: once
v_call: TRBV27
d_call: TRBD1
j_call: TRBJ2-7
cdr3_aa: CASSSTSDRNSYEQYF
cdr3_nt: TGTGCCAGCAGTTCGACCTCGGACAGGAACTCCTACGAGCAGTACTTC

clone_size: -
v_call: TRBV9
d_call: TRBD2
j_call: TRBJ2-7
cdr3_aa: CASSLGGAGVEEQYF
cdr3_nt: TGTGCCAGCAGCTTAGGTGGAGCGGGAGTGGAAGAGCAGTACTTC

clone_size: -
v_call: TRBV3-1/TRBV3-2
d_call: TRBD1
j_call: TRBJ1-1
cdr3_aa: CASSQSIDRASAFF
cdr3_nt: TGTGCCAGCAGCCAATCCATCGACAGGGCATCAGCTTTCTTT

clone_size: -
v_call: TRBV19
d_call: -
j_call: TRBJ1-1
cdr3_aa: CASRDTEAFF
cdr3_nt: TGTGCCAGTAGGGACACTGAAGCTTTCTTT

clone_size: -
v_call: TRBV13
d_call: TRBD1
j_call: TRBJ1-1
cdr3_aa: CASSSRDRLGAFF
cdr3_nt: TGTGCCAGCAGCTCTCGGGACAGGCTAGGAGCTTTCTTT

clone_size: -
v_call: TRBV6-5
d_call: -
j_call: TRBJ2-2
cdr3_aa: CASSPQETNTGELFF
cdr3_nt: TGTGCCAGCAGCCCACAGGAAACGAACACCGGGGAGCTGTTTTTT

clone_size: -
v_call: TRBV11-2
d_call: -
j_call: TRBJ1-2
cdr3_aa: CASSSQITSYGYTF
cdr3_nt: TGTGCCAGCAGCTCACAAATCACCAGCTATGGCTACACCTTC

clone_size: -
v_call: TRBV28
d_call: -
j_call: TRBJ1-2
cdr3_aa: CASSLTTDRYGYTF
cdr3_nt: TGTGCCAGCAGTTTAACGACAGATCGGTATGGCTACACCTTC

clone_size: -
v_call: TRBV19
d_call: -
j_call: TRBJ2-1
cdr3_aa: CASSPGAGEQFF
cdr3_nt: TGTGCCAGTAGTCCGGGGGCCGGTGAGCAGTTCTTC

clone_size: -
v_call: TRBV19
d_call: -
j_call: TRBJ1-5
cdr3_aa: CASSINVGRNQPQHF
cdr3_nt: TGTGCCAGTAGTATAAATGTCGGAAGAAATCAGCCCCAGCATTTT

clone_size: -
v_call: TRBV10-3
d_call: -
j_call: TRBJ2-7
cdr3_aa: CAISGRTGSYEQYF
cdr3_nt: TGTGCCATCAGCGGGAGGACAGGGTCCTACGAGCAGTACTTC

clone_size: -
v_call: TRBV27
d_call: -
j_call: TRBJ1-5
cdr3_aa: CASSLLAGRQPQHF
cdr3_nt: TGTGCCAGCAGTTTACTGGCAGGACGCCAGCCCCAGCATTTT

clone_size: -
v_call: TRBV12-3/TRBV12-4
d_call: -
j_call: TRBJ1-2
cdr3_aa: CASSLGGGFGYTF
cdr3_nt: TGTGCCAGCAGTTTAGGAGGGGGATTTGGCTACACCTTC

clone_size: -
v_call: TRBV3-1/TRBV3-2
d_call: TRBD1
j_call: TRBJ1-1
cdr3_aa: CASSQLRQGGTEAFF
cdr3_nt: TGTGCCAGCAGCCAACTGAGACAGGGAGGGACTGAAGCTTTCTTT

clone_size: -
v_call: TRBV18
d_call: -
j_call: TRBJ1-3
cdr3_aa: CASSPSTVRGSGNTIYF
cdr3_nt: TGTGCCAGCTCACCATCGACCGTGAGGGGCTCTGGAAACACCATATATTTT

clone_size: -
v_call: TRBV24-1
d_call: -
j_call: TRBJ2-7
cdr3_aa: CATSDLQEQYF
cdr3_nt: TGTGCCACCAGTGATTTACAGGAGCAGTACTTC

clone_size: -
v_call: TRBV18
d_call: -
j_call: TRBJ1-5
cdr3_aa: CASSPQKGQTNDQPQHF
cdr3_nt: TGTGCCAGCTCACCCCAAAAAGGTCAAACGAACGATCAGCCCCAGCATTTT

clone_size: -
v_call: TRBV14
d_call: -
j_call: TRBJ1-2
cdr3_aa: CASSPTGSNYGYTF
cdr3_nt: TGTGCCAGCAGCCCGACCGGCTCTAACTATGGCTACACCTTC

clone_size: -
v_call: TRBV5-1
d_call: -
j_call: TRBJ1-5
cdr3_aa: CASSPGSNFNSNQPQHF
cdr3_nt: TGCGCCAGCAGCCCGGGATCCAACTTCAATAGCAATCAGCCCCAGCATTTT

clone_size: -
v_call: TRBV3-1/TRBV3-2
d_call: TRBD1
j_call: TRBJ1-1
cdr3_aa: CASSPTGGFTEAFF
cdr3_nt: TGTGCCAGCAGCCCCACAGGGGGCTTCACTGAAGCTTTCTTT

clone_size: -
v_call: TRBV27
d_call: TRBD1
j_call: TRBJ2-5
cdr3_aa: CASSLGTAQETQYF
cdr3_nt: TGTGCCAGCAGTTTAGGGACAGCACAAGAGACCCAGTACTTC

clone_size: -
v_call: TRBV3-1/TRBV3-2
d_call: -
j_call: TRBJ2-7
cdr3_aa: CASSQEGEGKSAEQYF
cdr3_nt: TGTGCCAGCAGCCAAGAAGGTGAGGGAAAGTCTGCCGAGCAGTACTTC

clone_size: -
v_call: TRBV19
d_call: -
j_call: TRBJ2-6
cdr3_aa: CASSIEGRGANVLTF
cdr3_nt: TGTGCCAGTAGTATAGAGGGGCGTGGGGCCAACGTCCTGACTTTC

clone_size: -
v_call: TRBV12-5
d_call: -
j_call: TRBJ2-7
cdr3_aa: CASGRGLADSYEQYF
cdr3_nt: TGTGCTAGTGGTCGAGGCCTGGCGGACTCCTACGAGCAGTACTTC

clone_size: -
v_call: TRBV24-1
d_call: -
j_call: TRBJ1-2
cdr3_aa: CATSDSRNGYTF
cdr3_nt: TGTGCCACCAGTGATTCCCGCAATGGCTACACCTTC

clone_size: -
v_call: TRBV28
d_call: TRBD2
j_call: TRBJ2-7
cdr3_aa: CASSLGSTSGTGYEQYF
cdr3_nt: TGTGCCAGCAGTTTAGGATCGACTAGCGGGACAGGCTACGAGCAGTACTTC

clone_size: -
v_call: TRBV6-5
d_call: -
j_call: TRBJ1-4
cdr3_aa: CASRGASEKLFF
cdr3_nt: TGTGCCAGCAGGGGAGCTTCTGAAAAACTGTTTTTT

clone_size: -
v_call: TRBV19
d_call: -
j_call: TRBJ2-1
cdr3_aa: CASSNSEQFF
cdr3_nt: TGTGCCAGTAGTAACAGTGAGCAGTTCTTC